Each of the 15 T cell receptor beta chains below was sequenced from the same sample in a study of shared clonotypes between healthy human individuals. Measured with immunoSEQ multiplex PCR; TCRdb has only the in-frame clones, and not every one. The table has over 1.5 million clones, nearly 99% seen once. The sequenced material came from naive CD4+ T cells sorted from blood. Indicated subset: CD45RA+ positively selected. These receptors were obtained from a man aged 30 to 45 in good health.

The chain carries TRBV9 and TRBJ2-2; D is unresolved. Trimming stripped 4 bases from V and 2 bases from J, with 3 bases between. The CDR3 sequence is 12 residues long. CDR1 SGDLS and CDR2 YYNGEE come from the germline V gene. CDR3 sequence reads: CASSFNTGELFF. The CDR3 nucleotides are TGTGCCAGCAGCTTTAACACCGGGGAGCTGTTTTTT.

V is TRBV7-2 and J is TRBJ2-7; maybe TRBD2 (6 bases). Germline CDR1 SGHTA, CDR2 FQGNSA. The CDR3 spans 15 residues. V was pared by 2 bases and J by 2 bases, with 13 bases between. CDR3 sequence: CASSLTRDSTYEQYF. CDR3 coding DNA: TGTGCCAGCAGCTTAACCCGGGACTCAACCTACGAGCAGTACTTC.

This chain connects TRBV6-1 to TRBJ2-7; 7 nucleotides agree with TRBD1. CDR3 size: 13 residues. Germline CDR1 is MNHNS and CDR2 is SASEGT. Trimming removed 6 bases from V and 5 bases from J; junction bases left unmatched: 7. In DNA form, the CDR3 reads TGTGCCAGCAGAGAGAGGGGGCGCGACGAGCAGTACTTC. It encodes CASRERGRDEQYF.

The J gene is TRBJ1-2, the V gene TRBV5-1; no reliable D call. V was pared by 0 bases and J by 8 bases, with 14 bases between. This CDR3 comprises 14 residues. Germline CDR1 is SGHRS and CDR2 is YFSETQ. For the CDR3, the DNA is TGCGCCAGCAGCTTGGGTGGATTGCTGGGCGGCTACACCTTC. Residues: CASSLGGLLGGYTF.

CDR3 sequence: CASSQEPALPVALAKNIQYF. For the CDR3, the DNA is TGCGCCAGCAGCCAAGAACCGGCACTCCCTGTCGCCTTAGCCAAAAACATTCAGTACTTC. The chain carries TRBV4-1 and TRBJ2-4; D remains ambiguous. The germline CDR1 and CDR2 sequences are MGHRA and YSYEKL. V was clipped by 0 bases and J by 0 bases, with 21 bases between them. CDR3 size: 20 residues.

The J gene is TRBJ1-2, the V gene TRBV11-2; D not resolved. The germline V and J ends were trimmed by 1 base and 2 bases, with 8 bases remaining between them. The CDR3 extends over 14 amino acids. The germline V gene has CDR1 SGHAT and CDR2 FQNNGV. The chain's CDR3 is CASSLGRANYGYTF. CDR3 sequence (DNA): TGTGCCAGCAGCTTAGGCCGGGCGAACTATGGCTACACCTTC.

As concerns this clone: This sample also contains other DNA sequences that code for the same CDR3. The V call is TRBV19, the J call TRBJ2-7, with D unresolved. CDR1 and CDR2 (germline): LNHDA, SQIVND (reference sequence). V was shortened by 4 bases and J by 3 bases, with 4 bases between the two germline ends. This CDR3 has 11 amino acids. The CDR3 DNA sequence: TGTGCCAGTAGTACGGGCTACGAGCAGTACTTC. Encoded protein: CASSTGYEQYF.

The CDR3 spells CASSLAGPLPRGTEAFF. CDR3 bases: TGTGCCAGCAGCTTAGCGGGTCCTCTACCCCGGGGCACTGAAGCTTTCTTT. This chain connects TRBV7-9 to TRBJ1-1; D gene ambiguous. Trimming pared 0 bases from V and 4 bases from J, leaving 18 bases between. The CDR3 extends over 17 amino acids. Germline V gene lookup returns CDR1 SEHNR and CDR2 FQNEAQ (reference sequence).

The chain employs TRBV19 and TRBJ2-7, with 11 bases fitting TRBD1. This CDR3 has 13 amino acids. J lost 1 base, V lost 8 bases, and 1 base had no gene match. Germline values: CDR1 LNHDA, CDR2 SQIVND (reference sequence). The CDR3 spells CASGDRGSYEQYF. The CDR3 nucleotides are TGTGCCAGTGGGGACAGGGGGTCCTACGAGCAGTACTTC.

The chain uses TRBV10-3 and TRBJ1-1; TRBD1 aligns across 8 bases. The CDR3 has 16 amino acids. V lost 0 bases to trimming and J lost 4 bases; unmatched junction nucleotides: 7. Germline CDR1 and CDR2: ENHRY and SYGVKD. This CDR3 is CAISESSGGGVTEAFF. DNA for the CDR3: TGTGCCATCAGTGAGTCGTCAGGGGGCGGGGTCACTGAAGCTTTCTTT.

The chain joins TRBV5-1 to TRBJ2-1; TRBD1 is a possible D gene (5 bases). Germline CDR1 is SGHRS and CDR2 is YFSETQ. With 2 bases removed from V and 8 bases from J, the gap between germline ends came to 20 bases. The CDR3 is made up of 16 amino acids. The CDR3 loop is CASSLPDRRNSHEQFF. The CDR3 DNA is TGCGCCAGCAGCTTACCCGACAGAAGGAACTCCCATGAGCAGTTCTTC.

The gene calls are TRBV6-1 and TRBJ2-7; 9 bases are shared with TRBD1. Germline lookup yields CDR1 MNHNS and CDR2 SASEGT. The CDR3 contains 13 residues. V shed 6 bases, J shed 4 bases, and the junction held 4 bases outside the gene matches. The CDR3 loop is CASRATGGYEQYF. The CDR3 bases are TGTGCCAGCAGGGCGACAGGGGGATACGAGCAGTACTTC.

The rearrangement links TRBV30 to TRBJ2-1, with TRBD2 as a possible D gene (6 bases). Germline CDR1 and CDR2: GTSNPN and SVGIG (reference sequence). The CDR3 extends over 13 amino acids. V was pared by 0 bases and J by 14 bases, with 17 bases between. The CDR3 DNA follows: TGTGCCTGGAGTGTAGAAATCACGGCGGGGAAGTTCTTC. It is translated as CAWSVEITAGKFF.

The rearrangement uses TRBV6-5 and TRBJ2-2; D remains ambiguous. Trimming shortened V by 0 bases and J by 4 bases, and 12 bases separated the two germline ends. The germline V gene encodes CDR1 MNHEY and CDR2 SVGAGI. The CDR3 totals 16 residues. CDR3 loop: CASSYSWAVGTGELFF. Here the CDR3 DNA reads TGTGCCAGCAGTTACTCGTGGGCAGTCGGCACCGGGGAGCTGTTTTTT.

The V call is TRBV7-3, the J call TRBJ2-3; TRBD2 aligns across 12 bases. The length of the CDR3 is 16 residues. V shed 5 bases, J shed 4 bases, and the junction held 7 bases outside the gene matches. Germline CDR1 SGHTA, CDR2 FQGTGA. The CDR3 reads CASSPLAGGPADTQYF. In DNA, the CDR3 is TGTGCCAGCAGCCCTCTAGCGGGAGGGCCGGCAGATACGCAGTATTTT.